This TCR beta chain was retrieved from a study of cytomegalovirus exposure and HLA in healthy donors. V gave up 6 bases and J gave up 2 bases, with 7 bases separating them. The CDR3 spans 12 residues. Germline CDR1 and CDR2: LNHDA and SQIVND (reference sequence). The donors were part of the roughly 130-subject validation cohort, which stood apart from the approximately 700-subject first cohort. Note on this clone: As yet, its antigen is unknown.

Study conclusions and caveats: The study recorded 150 to 200 TCR beta chains that were cytomegalovirus-associated.

The method was immunoSEQ multiplex PCR; TCRdb's version includes in-frame clones alone and lacks a portion of them. The sample shows about 140,000 clones, almost 90% of them seen only once. The V call is TRBV19, the J call TRBJ1-2; no clear D gene. The TCR was taken from a woman between 18 and 29 years old in good health and CMV-seropositive. The sequenced material came from PBMCs. The CDR3 DNA follows: TGTGCCAGTAGGCCGGGGAACTATGGCTACACCTTC. Translating gives CASRPGNYGYTF.